This T cell receptor beta chain was retrieved from a study of blood T cell repertoires in COVID-19. At the level of the study: The United States, Italy and Spain provided the acute and convalescent COVID-19 samples. The cDNA or gDNA used as material had been derived from T cells, B-cell-depleted T cells, or PBMCs.

Authors' processing steps: The assay estimated nucleated cells by amplifying reference gene primers. The assay was immunoSEQ multiplex PCR, and TCRdb's table has in-frame clones only and misses some. The V and J calls and clone size are taken from that table; D and trimming were inferred from the DNA. The profile shows around 350,000 clones, around 87% of them singletons. V shed 1 base and J shed 8 bases, with 14 bases lying between them. The CDR3 contains 14 residues. Germline-derived CDR1 and CDR2 are LGHNA and YNFKEQ. The sequenced sample consisted of peripheral blood. This receptor was obtained from a human donor in a cohort sampled during active COVID-19. The V and J genes are TRBV4-2 and TRBJ1-2, with D maybe TRBD1 (6 bases). CDR3 DNA sequence: TGTGCCAGCAGCCAAGTTGTTCAGGGGAAGGGCTACACCTTC. It yields the protein CASSQVVQGKGYTF.